The clone carrying this T cell receptor (beta chain) was counted a single time. This specimen comes from a study of blood T cell repertoires in COVID-19. Overall study context: From T cells, B-cell-depleted T cells, or PBMCs came the material, which was cDNA or gDNA.

TCRdb keeps only in-frame clones here, not all; method: immunoSEQ multiplex PCR. Of 130,000 or so clones in the sample, roughly 84% were seen once. J lost 10 bases, V lost 6 bases, and 12 bases had no gene match. The CDR3 totals 15 residues. The germline CDR1 and CDR2 sequences are ENHRY and SYGVKD. The participants were between roughly 18 and 89 years old and came from about two dozen US areas. Cohort assignment relied on participant-reported clinical history. This clonotype was sampled from a woman aged 25 to 39 who had recovered from COVID-19. The sequenced sample was PBMCs or T cells enriched from blood (not recorded which). The rearrangement joins TRBV10-3 to TRBJ2-2; 9 bases line up with TRBD1. The CDR3 spells CAISDPGQGREELFF. The CDR3 bases are TGTGCCATCAGCGATCCAGGACAGGGGCGCGAGGAGCTGTTTTTT.